The entry below gives a single T cell receptor beta chain sequence along with its context. Authors' methods: Estimation of nucleated cell counts was performed using reference gene primer amplification. Assay used: immunoSEQ multiplex PCR; TCRdb lists only in-frame clones, some missing. V and J calls and clone size are as listed in that table; D and trimming were resolved from the DNA. In the table there are 250,000 to 350,000 clones, around four fifths of which are singletons. This sample is drawn from a study of blood T cell repertoires in COVID-19. About the research overall: Acute-phase and convalescent COVID-19 samples originated in the United States, Italy and Spain.

The J segment lost 2 bases and the V segment lost 3 bases, leaving 6 bases of the junction unmatched. From germline, CDR1 is MRHNA and CDR2 SNTAGT. This CDR3 spans 15 amino acids. The gene calls are TRBV6-4 and TRBJ1-2; 7 bases line up with TRBD1. Sequencing was performed on peripheral blood. The sequence came from a woman aged 50 to 60 with acute or convalescent COVID-19. In DNA, the CDR3 is TGTGCCAGCAGTGAGGGACAGATTCCCAACTATGGCTACACCTTC. It translates to CASSEGQIPNYGYTF.